This T cell receptor beta chain is from a study of Ad26.COV2.S vaccination and SARS-CoV-2 variants. Study observations and caveats: Total T cell responses may have been underestimated by the TCR breadth and depth analyses. The authors reported substantial breadth in spike-specific CD8+ and CD4+ T cell responses after vaccination.

Profiling relied on immunoSEQ multiplex PCR, and the TCRdb table lists in-frame clones only, not all of them. The sample includes roughly 100,000 clones, about three quarters of them seen just once. With respect to this clone: The target antigen is unknown.

V was pared by 4 bases and J by 4 bases, with 8 bases of the junction left unmatched. Per germline, CDR1 LGHDT and CDR2 YNNKEL (reference sequence). CDR3 length: 16 residues. Material: peripheral blood, obtained after recovery from COVID-19. This clonotype was sampled from a human donor who had recovered from COVID-19. The chain is built from TRBV3-1 (or the pseudogene TRBV3-2) and TRBJ2-2; 8 bases map to TRBD1. DNA for the CDR3: TGTGCCAGCAGCCCGCCAGACAGGGGAGCCACCGGGGAGCTGTTTTTT. Translated: CASSPPDRGATGELFF.